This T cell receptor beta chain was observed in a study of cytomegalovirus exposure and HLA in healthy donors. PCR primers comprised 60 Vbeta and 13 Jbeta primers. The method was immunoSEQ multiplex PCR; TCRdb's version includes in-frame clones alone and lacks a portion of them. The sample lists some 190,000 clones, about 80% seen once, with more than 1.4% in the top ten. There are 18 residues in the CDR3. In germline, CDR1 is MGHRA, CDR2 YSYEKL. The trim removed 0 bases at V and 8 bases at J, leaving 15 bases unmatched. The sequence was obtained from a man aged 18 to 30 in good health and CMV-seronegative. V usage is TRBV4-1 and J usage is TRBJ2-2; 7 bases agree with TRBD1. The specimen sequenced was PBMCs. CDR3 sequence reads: CASSQEPWDRDVVGELFF. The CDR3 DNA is TGCGCCAGCAGCCAAGAGCCCTGGGACAGAGACGTGGTAGGGGAGCTGTTTTTT.